This T cell receptor beta chain was captured in a study of blood T cells in healthy people across ages. With a J-beta primer mix and a sample-barcoded 5' primer, a second PCR ran about 6 to 11 cycles. One entry per CDR3 protein results from TCRdb running MiXCR on the 5' RACE reads. The sample records approximately 1,100,000 distinct CDR3 sequences, 35% to 50% being singletons. The CDR3 loop spans 18 amino acids. V was pared by 0 bases and J by 2 bases, with 14 bases of the junction left unmatched. Looked up from germline, CDR1 is DFQATT and CDR2 is SNEGSKA (reference sequence). Study conclusions and caveats: Unsorted PBMCs ruled out conclusive naive versus antigen-experienced comparison.

To note about this clonotype: As yet, its antigen is unknown.

This receptor was identified in an older woman in good health. The genes are TRBV20-1 and TRBJ2-3, with TRBD2 matching over 7 bases. Sequenced input: blood. In nucleotides, the CDR3 is TGCAGTGCTAGAGACCCATCCGGAGTAGCGGGTCTCACAGATACGCAGTATTTT. It codes for CSARDPSGVAGLTDTQYF.